These T cell receptor beta chains were read from a single sample in a study of shared clonotypes between healthy human individuals. Assay used: immunoSEQ multiplex PCR; TCRdb lists only in-frame clones, some missing. The sample consists of over a million clones, about 84% of them appearing once. The material sequenced was memory CD4+ T cells from PBMCs. All receptors derive from a man younger than 30 in good health. Some clones in this sample may be carry-over from other donors' samples. CDR3s include the opening cysteine and the closing phenylalanine or tryptophan. The order of the fields is J gene, D gene, clone size, V gene, CDR3 length, CDR3 DNA, CDR3 protein. D genes are given only for firm matches. Clone size is given for some rows only: seen once, a few or many times, or a class if the clone is expanded.

j_gene: TRBJ1-5; d_gene: .; abundance: .; v_gene: TRBV2; len: 13; CDR3nt: TGTGCCAGCAGAGGTCGCGGGGATCAGCCCCAGCATTTT; CDR3aa: CASRGRGDQPQHF
j_gene: TRBJ2-7; d_gene: .; abundance: .; v_gene: TRBV7-2; len: 14; CDR3nt: TGTGCCAGCAGCCTAAGTCCGGGGCAGAACGAGCAGTACTTC; CDR3aa: CASSLSPGQNEQYF
j_gene: TRBJ1-5; d_gene: .; abundance: once; v_gene: TRBV6-6; len: 16; CDR3nt: TGTGCCAGCAGACCGGACCCTTTCAGGACCGGTCAGCCCCAGCATTTT; CDR3aa: CASRPDPFRTGQPQHF
j_gene: TRBJ2-1; d_gene: .; abundance: .; v_gene: TRBV29-1; len: 16; CDR3nt: TGCAGCGTTGAACGGCCCGGACAAGGGTCCTACAATGAGCAGTTCTTC; CDR3aa: CSVERPGQGSYNEQFF
j_gene: TRBJ1-1; d_gene: TRBD1; abundance: .; v_gene: TRBV5-1; len: 14; CDR3nt: TGCGCCAGCAGCGGCGACAGGGCAGCTCTTGAAGCTTTCTTT; CDR3aa: CASSGDRAALEAFF
j_gene: TRBJ2-3; d_gene: TRBD2; abundance: .; v_gene: TRBV10-1; len: 17; CDR3nt: TGCGCCAGCCCCCCCCGGGTACTAGCGGGACAGACAGATACGCAGTATTTT; CDR3aa: CASPPRVLAGQTDTQYF
j_gene: TRBJ2-7; d_gene: .; abundance: .; v_gene: TRBV7-6; len: 15; CDR3nt: TGTGCCAGGCCCCCGACGGGACACCTCTTCTACGAGCAGTACTTC; CDR3aa: CARPPTGHLFYEQYF
j_gene: TRBJ1-1; d_gene: .; abundance: .; v_gene: TRBV7-2; len: 14; CDR3nt: TGTGCCAGCAGCCCCCGAGGCCCGGGCAGTGAAGCTTTCTTT; CDR3aa: CASSPRGPGSEAFF
j_gene: TRBJ2-2; d_gene: .; abundance: .; v_gene: TRBV6-1; len: 13; CDR3nt: TGTGCCCACCTGAGCTTGAACACCGGGGAGCTGTTTTTT; CDR3aa: CAHLSLNTGELFF
j_gene: TRBJ2-1; d_gene: .; abundance: .; v_gene: TRBV11-3; len: 15; CDR3nt: TGTGCCAGCAGCTTAGACCCCTCCTCCTACAATGAGCAGTTCTTC; CDR3aa: CASSLDPSSYNEQFF
j_gene: TRBJ2-7; d_gene: TRBD2; abundance: many; v_gene: TRBV30; len: 14; CDR3nt: TGTGCCTGGAGCGGGACTAGCGGTTCCTACGAGCAGTACTTC; CDR3aa: CAWSGTSGSYEQYF
j_gene: TRBJ1-1; d_gene: .; abundance: .; v_gene: TRBV2; len: 15; CDR3nt: TGTGCCAGCAGTGAATACTTGACAGGGAACACTGAAGCTTTCTTT; CDR3aa: CASSEYLTGNTEAFF
j_gene: TRBJ2-3; d_gene: .; abundance: .; v_gene: TRBV27; len: 18; CDR3nt: TGTGCCAGCAAGGGAATGGGGGGCCGATCCAGGGGCACAGATACGCAGTATTTT; CDR3aa: CASKGMGGRSRGTDTQYF
j_gene: TRBJ1-1; d_gene: .; abundance: .; v_gene: TRBV6-1; len: 14; CDR3nt: TGTGCCAGCAGCGGGGGCCTCCCAGGGACTGAAGCTTTCTTT; CDR3aa: CASSGGLPGTEAFF
j_gene: TRBJ2-2; d_gene: TRBD1; abundance: .; v_gene: TRBV28; len: 16; CDR3nt: TGTGCCAGCGATGAATCCGGGACAGGGATAACCGGGGAGCTGTTTTTT; CDR3aa: CASDESGTGITGELFF
j_gene: TRBJ1-5; d_gene: TRBD1; abundance: .; v_gene: TRBV28; len: 15; CDR3nt: TGTGCCAGCAGTTTGGAGGGGGCAGGCAGGCAGCCCCAGCATTTT; CDR3aa: CASSLEGAGRQPQHF
j_gene: TRBJ1-4; d_gene: TRBD1; abundance: .; v_gene: TRBV9; len: 15; CDR3nt: TGTGCCAGCAGCGCGTACCAGGGGGCGGGAGAAAAACTGTTTTTT; CDR3aa: CASSAYQGAGEKLFF
j_gene: TRBJ1-3; d_gene: .; abundance: many; v_gene: TRBV27; len: 14; CDR3nt: TGTGCCAGCAGACCCACAGGGACTGGAAACACCATATATTTT; CDR3aa: CASRPTGTGNTIYF
j_gene: TRBJ1-5; d_gene: .; abundance: .; v_gene: TRBV7-8; len: 13; CDR3nt: TGTGCCAGCAGCCCCGCCGGAGATCAGCCCCAGCATTTT; CDR3aa: CASSPAGDQPQHF
j_gene: TRBJ2-7; d_gene: .; abundance: many; v_gene: TRBV6-1; len: 12; CDR3nt: TGTGCCAGCAGTGAAGGGGGATACGAGCAGTACTTC; CDR3aa: CASSEGGYEQYF
j_gene: TRBJ2-5; d_gene: .; abundance: .; v_gene: TRBV6-1; len: 12; CDR3nt: TGTGCCAGCACTGGGACGAGAGAGACCCAGTACTTC; CDR3aa: CASTGTRETQYF
j_gene: TRBJ1-5; d_gene: TRBD1; abundance: .; v_gene: TRBV6-6; len: 15; CDR3nt: TGTGCCAGCAGTGATGGGGGACAGGGTCTACAGCCCCAGCATTTT; CDR3aa: CASSDGGQGLQPQHF
j_gene: TRBJ1-2; d_gene: .; abundance: .; v_gene: TRBV28; len: 13; CDR3nt: TGTGCCAGCAGTTTGGTCGGGGGGCTCGGCTACACCTTC; CDR3aa: CASSLVGGLGYTF
j_gene: TRBJ1-2; d_gene: TRBD1; abundance: .; v_gene: TRBV5-6; len: 14; CDR3nt: TGTGCCAGCAACATGGACAGGGGTATCTATGGCTACACCTTC; CDR3aa: CASNMDRGIYGYTF
j_gene: TRBJ2-1; d_gene: TRBD1; abundance: .; v_gene: TRBV5-4; len: 14; CDR3nt: TGTGCCAGCAGCTTAACCCGGGACAGTAATGAGCAGTTCTTC; CDR3aa: CASSLTRDSNEQFF
j_gene: TRBJ2-7; d_gene: .; abundance: .; v_gene: TRBV11-1; len: 14; CDR3nt: TGTGCCAGCAGCCGTAGAGGGGACGCCTACGAGCAGTACTTC; CDR3aa: CASSRRGDAYEQYF
j_gene: TRBJ2-2; d_gene: TRBD2; abundance: .; v_gene: TRBV7-9; len: 14; CDR3nt: TGTGCCAGCAGCTGGCGGGAGCCCCACGGGGAGCTGTTTTTT; CDR3aa: CASSWREPHGELFF